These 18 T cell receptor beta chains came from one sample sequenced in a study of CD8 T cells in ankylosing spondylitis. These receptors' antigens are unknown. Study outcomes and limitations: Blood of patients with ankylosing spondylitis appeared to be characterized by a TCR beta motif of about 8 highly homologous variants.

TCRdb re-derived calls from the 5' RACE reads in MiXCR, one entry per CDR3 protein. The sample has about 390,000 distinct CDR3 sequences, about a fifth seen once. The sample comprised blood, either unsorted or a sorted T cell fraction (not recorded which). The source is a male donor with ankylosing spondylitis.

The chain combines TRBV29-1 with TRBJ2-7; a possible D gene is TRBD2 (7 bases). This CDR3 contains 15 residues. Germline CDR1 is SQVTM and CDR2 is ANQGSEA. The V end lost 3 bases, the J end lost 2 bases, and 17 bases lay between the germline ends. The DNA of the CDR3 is TGCAGCGTTGAGGGGGAGGGGGTAACCACCTACGAGCAGTACTTC. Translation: CSVEGEGVTTYEQYF.

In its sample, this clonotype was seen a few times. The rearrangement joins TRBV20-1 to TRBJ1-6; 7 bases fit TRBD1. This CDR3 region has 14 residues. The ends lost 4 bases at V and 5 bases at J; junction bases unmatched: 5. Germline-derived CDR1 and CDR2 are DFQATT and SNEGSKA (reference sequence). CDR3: CSAMPGTDNSPLHF. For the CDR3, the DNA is TGCAGTGCTATGCCCGGGACAGATAATTCACCCCTCCACTTT.

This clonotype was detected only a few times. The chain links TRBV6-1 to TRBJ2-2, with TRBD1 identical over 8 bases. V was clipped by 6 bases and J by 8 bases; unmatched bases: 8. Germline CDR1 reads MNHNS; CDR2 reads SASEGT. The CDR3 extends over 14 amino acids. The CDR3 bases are TGTGCCAGCAGGCCCGGACAGGGTTTTGGGGAGCTGTTTTTT. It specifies CASRPGQGFGELFF.

The CDR3, as DNA: TGCGCCAGCACCCGGGGGACTCAACACACCGGGGAGCTGTTTTTT. Amino acid sequence: CASTRGTQHTGELFF. This sequence joins TRBV5-1 and TRBJ2-2; D is possibly TRBD2 (6 bases). V was clipped by 6 bases and J by 3 bases, with 15 bases between them. The CDR3 is made up of 15 amino acids. CDR1 and CDR2 from the germline V gene are SGHRS and YFSETQ.

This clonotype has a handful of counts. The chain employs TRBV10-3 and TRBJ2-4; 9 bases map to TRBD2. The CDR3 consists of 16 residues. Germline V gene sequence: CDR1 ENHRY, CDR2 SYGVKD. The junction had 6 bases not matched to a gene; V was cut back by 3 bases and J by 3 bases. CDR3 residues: CAISESGRTGKNIQYF. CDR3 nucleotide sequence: TGTGCCATCAGTGAAAGCGGGAGGACTGGCAAAAACATTCAGTACTTC.

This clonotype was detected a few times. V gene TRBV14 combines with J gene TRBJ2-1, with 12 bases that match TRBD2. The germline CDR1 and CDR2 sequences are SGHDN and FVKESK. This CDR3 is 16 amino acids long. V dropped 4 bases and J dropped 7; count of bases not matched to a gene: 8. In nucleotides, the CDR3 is TGTGCCAGCAGCCGCCACTTACTAGCGGGAGGTAATGAGCAGTTCTTC. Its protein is CASSRHLLAGGNEQFF.

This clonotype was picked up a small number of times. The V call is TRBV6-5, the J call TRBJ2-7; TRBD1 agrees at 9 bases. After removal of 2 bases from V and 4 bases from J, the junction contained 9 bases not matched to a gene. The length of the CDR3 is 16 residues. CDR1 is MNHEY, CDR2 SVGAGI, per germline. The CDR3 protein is CASSYAPGQGAYEQYF. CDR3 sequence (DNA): TGTGCCAGCAGTTACGCTCCGGGACAGGGCGCATACGAGCAGTACTTC.

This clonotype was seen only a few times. CDR3 DNA sequence: TGTGCCAGCAGCTTAGTCCAGGCGCGGGGTGAAAAACTGTTTTTT. Encoded protein: CASSLVQARGEKLFF. The chain couples TRBV7-9 to TRBJ1-4; unclear D gene. V lost 1 base and J 7 bases, leaving 13 bases between the germline ends. The CDR3 contains 15 residues. In germline, CDR1 is SEHNR, CDR2 FQNEAQ (reference sequence).

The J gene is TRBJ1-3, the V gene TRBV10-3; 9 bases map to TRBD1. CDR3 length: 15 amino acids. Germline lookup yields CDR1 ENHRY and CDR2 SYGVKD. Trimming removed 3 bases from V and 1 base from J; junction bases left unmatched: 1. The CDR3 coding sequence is TGTGCCATCAGTGACGGGACAGGGTCTGGAAACACCATATATTTT. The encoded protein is CAISDGTGSGNTIYF.

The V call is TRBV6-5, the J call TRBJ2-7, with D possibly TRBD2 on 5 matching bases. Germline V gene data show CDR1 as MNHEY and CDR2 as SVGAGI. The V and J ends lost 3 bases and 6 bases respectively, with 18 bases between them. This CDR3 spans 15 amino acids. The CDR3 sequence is CASSYGYPGMGEQYF. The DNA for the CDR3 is TGTGCCAGCAGTTATGGTTACCCGGGGATGGGCGAGCAGTACTTC.

CDR3 amino acids: CASSPTGPGFYEQYF. In DNA, the CDR3 is TGTGCCAGCAGCCCGACAGGGCCAGGGTTCTACGAGCAGTACTTC. The chain is built from TRBV7-2 and TRBJ2-7; 7 positions match TRBD1. The CDR3 runs 15 residues. The germline V gene has CDR1 SGHTA and CDR2 FQGNSA. J gave up 3 bases and V 5 bases, and 10 bases lay outside the gene matches.

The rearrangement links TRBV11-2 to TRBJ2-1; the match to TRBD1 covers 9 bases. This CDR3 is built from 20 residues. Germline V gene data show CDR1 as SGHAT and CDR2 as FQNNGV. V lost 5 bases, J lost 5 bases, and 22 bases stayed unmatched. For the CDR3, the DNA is TGTGCCAGCAGCCGGGGACAGGGCGGACTAGTCCCCTTTTGGAACAATGAGCAGTTCTTC. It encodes CASSRGQGGLVPFWNNEQFF.

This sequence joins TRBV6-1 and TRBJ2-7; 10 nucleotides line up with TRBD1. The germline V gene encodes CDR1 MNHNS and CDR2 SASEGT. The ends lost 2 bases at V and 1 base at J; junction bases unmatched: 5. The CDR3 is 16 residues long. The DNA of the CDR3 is TGTGCCAGCAGTGAACCGGGACAGGGGTGGTCCTACGAGCAGTACTTC. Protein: CASSEPGQGWSYEQYF.

As DNA, the CDR3 is TGTGCCAGCAGCTTTGGCATACCCCCTAATGAGCAGTTCTTC. It yields the protein CASSFGIPPNEQFF. This sequence joins TRBV11-1 and TRBJ2-1; D is undetermined. The V end lost 3 bases, the J end lost 7 bases, and 13 bases lay between the germline ends. Per germline, CDR1 SGHAT and CDR2 FQDESV (reference sequence). This CDR3 is 14 amino acids long. Using reference TRBV11-1 and TRBJ2-1 for the parts outside the CDR3, the full variable domain is EAEVAQSPRYKITEKSQAVAFWCDPISGHATLYWYRQILGQGPELLVQFQDESVVDDSQLPKDRFSAERLKGVDSTLKIQPAELGDSAMYLCASSFGIPPNEQFFGPGTRLTVL.

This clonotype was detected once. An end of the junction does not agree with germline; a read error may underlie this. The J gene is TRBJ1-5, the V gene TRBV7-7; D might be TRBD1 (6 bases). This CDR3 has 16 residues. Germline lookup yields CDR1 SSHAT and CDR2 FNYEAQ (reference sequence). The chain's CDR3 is CASSFSKGQSNQPQHF. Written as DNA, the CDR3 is TGTGCTAGCAGTTTTAGCAAGGGACAAAGCAATCAGCCCCAGCATTTT.

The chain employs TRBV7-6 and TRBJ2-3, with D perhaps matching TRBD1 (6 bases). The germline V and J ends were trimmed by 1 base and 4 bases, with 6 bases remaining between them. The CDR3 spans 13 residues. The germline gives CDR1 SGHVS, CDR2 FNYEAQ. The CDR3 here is CASSLDRADTQYF. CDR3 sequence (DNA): TGTGCCAGCAGCTTAGACAGGGCAGATACGCAGTATTTT.

CDR3 in amino acids: CASSQVVTREKLFF. DNA for the CDR3: TGCGCCAGCAGCCAAGTTGTGACAAGGGAAAAACTGTTTTTT. The genes are TRBV4-1 and TRBJ1-4; D is unclear. CDR1 is MGHRA, CDR2 YSYEKL, per germline. This CDR3 region has 14 residues. The germline V and J ends were trimmed by 1 base and 8 bases, with 11 bases remaining between them.

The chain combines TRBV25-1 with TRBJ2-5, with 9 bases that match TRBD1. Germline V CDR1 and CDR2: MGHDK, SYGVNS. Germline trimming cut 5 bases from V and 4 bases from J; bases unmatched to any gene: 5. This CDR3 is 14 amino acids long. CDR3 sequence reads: CASSRTGVLETQYF. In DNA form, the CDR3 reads TGTGCCAGCAGTAGGACAGGGGTTCTAGAGACCCAGTACTTC.